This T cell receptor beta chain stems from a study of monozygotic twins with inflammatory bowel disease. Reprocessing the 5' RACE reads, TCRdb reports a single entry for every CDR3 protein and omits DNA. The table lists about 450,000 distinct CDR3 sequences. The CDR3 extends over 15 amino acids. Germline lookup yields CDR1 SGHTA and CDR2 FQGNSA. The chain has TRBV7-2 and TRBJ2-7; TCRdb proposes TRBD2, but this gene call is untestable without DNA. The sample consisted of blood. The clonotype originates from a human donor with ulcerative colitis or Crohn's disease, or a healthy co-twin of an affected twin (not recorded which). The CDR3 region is CASSLATSGTYEQYF.